Each of the 21 T cell receptor beta chains below was sequenced from the same sample in a study of T-cell memory formation after mild COVID-19. TCRdb re-analysed the 5' RACE reads in MiXCR, keeping a single row per CDR3 protein. The sample lists about 470,000 distinct CDR3 sequences; over 15% were seen once. The material sequenced was PBMCs or a T cell subset sorted from them (not recorded which). The receptors stem from an adult woman who had mild COVID-19 (a few samples of this study predate the infection). Cell type and time point are not known.

The sample holds a few counts of this clonotype. This sequence joins TRBV7-9 and TRBJ1-6; D might be TRBD1 (5 bases). Trimming removed 7 bases at V and 7 bases at J, with 11 bases between. The CDR3 runs 13 residues. The V gene's germline CDR1 is SEHNR and CDR2 FQNEAQ (reference sequence). CDR3 DNA sequence: TGTGCCAGCATCCAGGGTCCAAATTCACCCCTCCACTTT. Translated, it gives CASIQGPNSPLHF.

This clonotype was counted many times. This chain connects TRBV4-1 to TRBJ1-1, with a tentative D call TRBD1 (6 bases). This CDR3 comprises 15 residues. CDR1 and CDR2 (germline): MGHRA, YSYEKL. The ends were cut back, 2 bases at V and 0 bases at J, with 10 bases in the middle. The CDR3 DNA reads TGCGCCAGCAGCCAATCAGGGGTGTTGAACACTGAAGCTTTCTTT. It yields the protein CASSQSGVLNTEAFF.

The genes are TRBV12-3 or TRBV12-4 and TRBJ2-7, with a possible D match to TRBD1 (5 bases). V lost 4 bases, J lost 4 bases, and 14 bases lay in between. The CDR3 extends over 14 amino acids. The CDR3 DNA follows: TGTGCCAGCAGTTCCCCCGTTAGACAGTACGAGCAGTACTTC. It specifies CASSSPVRQYEQYF.

Worth noting for this clonotype: Mismatch with germline at one junction end may stem from a read error. This CDR3 reads CASSLEGQATPPLDF. The CDR3 nucleotides are TGCGCCAGCAGCTTGGAAGGACAGGCTACACCTCCCCTGGACTTC. The chain carries TRBV5-1 and TRBJ2-7, with TRBD1 identical over 7 bases. This CDR3 comprises 15 residues. Germline V gene sequence: CDR1 SGHRS, CDR2 YFSETQ. Using reference TRBV5-1 and TRBJ2-7 for the parts outside the CDR3, the full variable domain is KAGVTQTPRYLIKTRGQQVTLSCSPISGHRSVSWYQQTPGQGLQFLFEYFSETQRNKGNFPGRFSGRQFSNSRSEMNVSTLELGDSALYLCASSLEGQATPPLDFGPGTRLTVT.

The chain couples TRBV2 to TRBJ2-2; 14 bases are a match to TRBD2. CDR3 length: 19 amino acids. CDR1 and CDR2 (germline): SNHLY, FYNNEI. V shed 0 bases and J 7 bases; nucleotides not matched to a gene: 10. CDR3 amino acids: CASSEAKGLAGERIGELFF. The CDR3, as DNA: TGTGCCAGCAGTGAAGCTAAGGGACTAGCGGGAGAGAGAATCGGGGAGCTGTTTTTT.

This clonotype has only a few counts. V is TRBV6-1 and J is TRBJ1-6, with D uncertain. The V gene's germline CDR1 is MNHNS and CDR2 SASEGT. The CDR3 extends over 14 amino acids. Trimming stripped 7 bases from V and 7 bases from J, with 14 bases between. The CDR3 sequence: CASTAGSGNSPLHF. The CDR3 nucleotides are TGTGCCAGCACCGCGGGCAGCGGCAATTCACCCCTCCACTTT.

The chain combines TRBV24-1 with TRBJ2-7, with D perhaps matching TRBD1 or TRBD2 (5 bases each). CDR1 and CDR2 from the germline V gene are KGHDR and SFDVKD. The CDR3 sequence is 14 residues long. Deletions cut 4 bases from V and 5 bases from J, with 14 bases between. CDR3 in amino acids: CATSDRGRPDEQYF. CDR3 in DNA: TGTGCCACCAGTGACCGGGGACGTCCCGACGAGCAGTACTTC.

This clonotype was counted between two and nine times. V usage is TRBV6-4 and J usage is TRBJ2-3; 9 nucleotides agree with TRBD2. CDR1 and CDR2 (germline): MRHNA, SNTAGT. The CDR3 is made up of 14 amino acids. V was clipped by 4 bases and J by 2 bases; unmatched bases: 1. DNA of the CDR3: TGTGCCAGCAGTGGCGGGGGGGCCACAGATACGCAGTATTTT. Residues: CASSGGGATDTQYF.

In its sample, this clonotype was seen many times. This rearrangement joins TRBV6-4 to TRBJ2-1; TRBD1 matches 7 bases. CDR1 is MRHNA and CDR2 is SNTAGT in the germline V gene. The CDR3 contains 14 residues. V was clipped by 2 bases and J by 4 bases; unmatched bases: 2. The CDR3 DNA is TGTGCCAGCAGTGACGGACAGGAGTACAATGAGCAGTTCTTC. This gives the protein CASSDGQEYNEQFF.

A few counts support this clonotype. The chain is built from TRBV20-1 and TRBJ2-7; 12 bases match TRBD2. CDR1 and CDR2 (germline): DFQATT, SNEGSKA (reference sequence). Losses at the gene ends were 6 bases for V and 2 bases for J; bases not matched to a gene: 5. The CDR3 totals 14 residues. The CDR3 loop is CSATSGRTAYEQYF. CDR3 coding DNA: TGCAGTGCAACTAGCGGGAGGACTGCCTACGAGCAGTACTTC.

The rearrangement joins TRBV2 to TRBJ2-5; a weak D match, TRBD1 (6 bases). V gave up 8 bases and J gave up 4 bases, with 11 bases separating them. CDR3 size: 12 residues. Germline loops: CDR1 SNHLY, CDR2 FYNNEI. This CDR3 is CASLDRRETQYF. CDR3 sequence (DNA): TGTGCCAGCCTCGACAGGCGAGAGACCCAGTACTTC.

This clonotype showed up many times. V gene TRBV7-2 combines with J gene TRBJ2-7, with D possibly matching TRBD2 (5 bases). This CDR3 has 15 amino acids. Germline-derived CDR1 and CDR2 are SGHTA and FQGNSA. Trimming removed 0 bases at V and 1 base at J, with 10 bases between. The CDR3 region has the DNA TGTGCCAGCAGCTTAGCGGGAGTCGGGTCCTACGAGCAGTACTTC. Amino acids: CASSLAGVGSYEQYF.

This clonotype has at least ten counts. The chain combines TRBV12-3 or TRBV12-4 with TRBJ2-3, with unresolved D. Deletions cut 5 bases from V and 7 bases from J, with 16 bases between. There are 14 residues in the CDR3. The DNA for the CDR3 is TGTGCCAGCAGTCTTGGAGAGGTTGTAAATACGCAGTATTTT. Translated, it gives CASSLGEVVNTQYF.

This clonotype was counted many times. The chain carries TRBV9 and TRBJ2-2, with TRBD2 matching 9 bases. CDR1 and CDR2 (germline): SGDLS, YYNGEE. With V trimmed by 5 bases and J by 4 bases, 12 bases remained unmatched. The CDR3 spans 17 residues. CDR3 coding DNA: TGTGCCAGCAGTCACAACAGGGCAGCGGGGGGCACCGGGGAGCTGTTTTTT. This sequence encodes CASSHNRAAGGTGELFF.

The table lists this clonotype with many counts. The chain joins TRBV6-2 or TRBV6-3 to TRBJ2-1; D possibly matches TRBD1 or TRBD2 (5 bases each). Trimming took off 11 bases at V and 7 bases at J, with 12 bases between the two ends. The V gene's germline CDR1 is MNHEY and CDR2 SVGEGT. CDR3 length: 11 amino acids. DNA of the CDR3: TGTGCCTCCTCTTGGGGGAATGAGCAGTTCTTC. The encoded protein is CASSWGNEQFF.

This clonotype was recorded at least ten times. The chain is built from TRBV7-6 and TRBJ2-7; D uncertain. Germline V lookup: CDR1 SGHVS, CDR2 FNYEAQ. Trimming left V 4 bases short and J 2 bases short, with 18 bases between. The length of the CDR3 is 16 residues. CDR3 nucleotides: TGTGCCAGCAGCTCCCAGAGCGCCGAGACAACCTACGAGCAGTACTTC. It is translated as CASSSQSAETTYEQYF.

This clonotype was seen many times. The chain recombines TRBV11-1 with TRBJ2-1, with D hard to call. This CDR3 has 13 residues. The germline V and J ends were trimmed by 7 bases and 8 bases, with 15 bases remaining between them. Germline assignment: CDR1 SGHAT and CDR2 FQDESV (reference sequence). The chain's CDR3 is CASTFKILDEQFF. CDR3 in DNA: TGTGCCAGCACCTTCAAGATCTTGGATGAGCAGTTCTTC.

The genes are TRBV27 and TRBJ2-1, with TRBD2 identical over 8 bases. With 7 bases clipped from V and 3 bases from J, the junction kept 20 bases outside the gene matches. The CDR3 is 19 amino acids. Germline lookup yields CDR1 MNHEY and CDR2 SMNVEV (reference sequence). CDR3 coding DNA: TGTGCCAGCATTTCTTCCCGTAGGGTGAGACTAGCGCTCTACAATGAGCAGTTCTTC. It translates to CASISSRRVRLALYNEQFF.

The chain is built from TRBV4-3 and TRBJ2-4, with D perhaps matching TRBD1 or TRBD2 (6 bases each). The length of the CDR3 is 15 residues. The V gene's germline CDR1 is LGHNA and CDR2 YSLEER. The V gene lost 1 base and the J gene lost 8 bases, with 15 bases spanning the gap. CDR3 bases: TGCGCCAGCAGCCAAGCCGCAGGGGAGGTCGACATTCAGTACTTC. As protein: CASSQAAGEVDIQYF.

The V and J genes are TRBV6-5 and TRBJ1-5; tentatively, D is TRBD1 (6 bases). This CDR3 contains 15 residues. Between the trimmed V and J ends, which lost 0 bases and 3 bases, there was a span of 9 bases. From germline, CDR1 is MNHEY and CDR2 SVGAGI. This CDR3 reads CASSYSGGFNQPQHF. The CDR3, as DNA: TGTGCCAGCAGTTACTCCGGGGGCTTCAATCAGCCCCAGCATTTT.

This clonotype was detected many times. The DNA for the CDR3 is TGCGCCAGCAGCTTGAATCCCGGGACAGGGGAAAAGCTGTTTTTT. Residues: CASSLNPGTGEKLFF. J is TRBJ2-2 and V is TRBV5-1, with TRBD1 matching over 10 bases. Germline lookup yields CDR1 SGHRS and CDR2 YFSETQ. After removal of 1 base from V and 12 bases from J, the junction contained 9 bases not matched to a gene. CDR3 length: 15 amino acids.